This T cell receptor (beta chain) emerged from a study of regulatory T cells in long-lasting Graves disease (dated by TCRdb to the early 2020s). Study-wide context: Newly diagnosed Graves' disease patients had taken antithyroid drugs for less than 3 months. This study used TCR sequencing and RNA sequencing of peripheral blood to compare persistent Graves' disease patients against newly diagnosed Graves' disease patients. The study was conducted in China and was registered as a clinical trial. A total of some 33 samples were covered by TCR sequencing, comprising around 13 persistent and around 20 newly diagnosed Graves' disease patients.

The time point label here, explained by the study, means: newly diagnosed GD, antithyroid drugs for less than 3 months. RNA was extracted from PBMCs in TRIzol for both TCR sequencing and RNA sequencing. The diagnosis of Graves' disease followed American Thyroid Association guidelines. Patients were recruited from an endocrinology department in Xi'an, China. Each patient gave 9 to 10 milliliters of peripheral blood, collected in an EDTA anticoagulant tube. Ficoll Paque Plus density gradient separation was used to isolate PBMCs, and no further T cell sorting was performed. An Agilent 2100 Bioanalyzer and agarose gel were used to assess RNA quality, and a NanoDrop 2000 was used to measure RNA concentration. The investigation overall reported the following: Persistent Graves' disease patients showed lower TCR Shannon entropy and fewer highly expanded clones than newly diagnosed patients, suggesting clonal expansion. Sequencing and analysis were limited to the TCR beta chain. Patients with persistent disease shared more public clonotypes (roughly 2,900) than newly diagnosed patients did (about 1,000). Preferential use of TRBV28, TRBJ1-2 and TRBJ2-5 was observed in persistent disease, whereas TRBV20-1 and TRBJ2-1 were favored in newly diagnosed disease. The study examined only peripheral blood because the primary lesion, thyroid tissue, could not be accessed. As a limitation, the authors acknowledged that the small sample size may reduce accuracy.

Receptor libraries were prepared by multiplex PCR. The reads were generated on an Illumina HiSeq 4000. To build TCR beta libraries, CDR3 regions were amplified by Arm-PCR using iRepertoire HTBI primers. Before sequencing, the PCR products underwent gel purification. In the original analysis: Gene usage analysis of CDR3 amino acid clonotypes relied on the roughly 60 TRBV and fewer than 15 TRBJ segments identified across samples. COPE and FqMerger were used to merge filtered high-quality paired reads into contigs. Contigs were aligned with BLAST to IMGT TRBV, TRBD and TRBJ reference genes, and CDR3 was defined per IMGT. Any clonotype with a frequency above 0.1% was classified as a highly expanded clone. Repertoire diversity was measured by Shannon entropy, and V-J evenness by the Gini coefficient. Clonotypes shared by more than one individual were considered public. TCRdb applied fastp at Q25 and MiXCR to the public reads, then kept only in-frame beta chains. Each entry merges the rows of one CDR3 protein and shows their most common DNA and genes. TCRdb's processing, not the study's, gives the V and J calls here. The sample table contains fewer than 550,000 distinct CDR3 sequences; only one count was recorded for roughly a sixth of them. The ten largest clones add up to 25% of the sample.

The CDR3 holds 14 amino acids from the cysteine to the phenylalanine. Only the CDR3 region is kept as DNA, spanning 42 bases read in frame from base 1. CDR1 and CDR2 (KGHSH, LQKENI) derive from the germline V gene. V loses 3 bases, J loses 1 base, and the germline ends lie 9 bases apart. This clonotype has only a few counts. Its antigen remains undetermined. Base qualities are not at hand, and no much larger clone is one base apart. This sample also appeared in a second study, on T cells in Graves' hyperthyroidism and ophthalmopathy. The second study reports: Stable Graves' hyperthyroidism was defined as the absence of progression to ophthalmopathy over 18 months of follow-up. The hyperthyroidism patients were between 18 and 65 years old and newly diagnosed, with a disease duration of less than 2 months. Any patient with an uncontrolled infection, another autoimmune disease, pregnancy or lactation was excluded. Diagnoses relied on clinical symptoms, serum thyroxine and TRAb, thyroid ultrasound and orbital computed tomography. A first-round RT-PCR of the TCR CDR3 used the HTBI primer set with the Qiagen OneStep RT-PCR kit. Most expanded thyroid clonotypes (frequency above 0.001) were also detected in blood, a finding suggesting that blood repertoires may reflect thyroid immune responses. A model built on a 13 V-J signature distinguished ophthalmopathy from stable hyperthyroidism, reaching about 89% sensitivity and under 84% specificity in cross-validation and 80%/75% in testing. In validation, progression to ophthalmopathy was predicted by the model with around 71% sensitivity and roughly 76% specificity, a median of about 6 months before onset. TCR V-J signatures able to tell the groups apart were searched for in a discovery cohort of approximately 95 patients, of whom 40 to 45 had Graves' ophthalmopathy and 55 to 60 had stable Graves' hyperthyroidism. Prospective prediction of ophthalmopathy was tested in an independent validation cohort of fewer than 20 hyperthyroidism patients and around 16 patients who later progressed to ophthalmopathy. The approximately 98 discovery patients were randomly divided into training and test sets at a 7:3 ratio. Thyroid tissue and blood T-cell repertoires from several Graves' hyperthyroidism patients were also compared in the study. After sampling, hyperthyroidism patients received methimazole starting at 30 mg daily, and ophthalmopathy patients received high-dose intravenous methylprednisolone. Libraries were constructed in a second round of multiplex PCR, after which size selection and purification were performed. Libraries were sequenced paired-end with 100 bp reads on an Illumina HiSeq2000. SOAPnuke was used to process the raw data, removing reads that contained adapters or uncalled bases, had a mean Phred below 15, or lacked an exact match to the constant primer or identifier. High-quality paired reads were merged with COPE v1.2.5, and unique nucleotide sequences were defined as clonotypes. MiTCR v1.1 was used to align the clonotypes against IMGT TRBV, TRBD and TRBJ reference segments. The analysis included only V-J combinations with a frequency above 0.0001, which together covered approximately 99% of the repertoires. The TCS score was defined as the ratio of F50 (clonal expansion) to E x V (chaos), calculated using BLOSUM62-based TCRdist between CDR3 peptides within each V-J. Welch's t-statistics and random forest reduced approximately 520 V-J features to 13, which were used in a naive Bayes classifier (R e1071). No statistical method was used to fix the sample size in advance, and group allocation was not hidden from the investigators. According to the paper, TCR Vbeta CDR3 sequencing was carried out on around 140 peripheral blood samples, which came from fewer than 50 ophthalmopathy, 75 to 80 hyperthyroidism and about 17 progressor patients.

Rearrangement joined TRBV18 to TRBJ1-1; there is no confident call for the D gene. The sample here was peripheral blood mononuclear cells (PBMCs), taken at new diagnosis, from a patient treated with antithyroid drugs. The TCR was taken from a woman aged 35 to 60 with Graves disease. Donor details come from another sample of the same person, matched by shared clones. The DNA sequence is given as TGTGCCAGCTCACCCGATCTATCGAACACTGAAGCTTTCTTT. Translation gives CASSPDLSNTEAFF.